One T cell receptor beta chain is described in this entry. Other nucleotide sequences from this sample produce the same CDR3. V shed 1 base and J 4 bases; nucleotides not matched to a gene: 4. The CDR3 consists of 15 residues. CDR1 and CDR2 from the germline V gene are SGHRS and YFSETQ. Each subset's genomic DNA was split evenly across several immunoSEQ plates. Data came from immunoSEQ multiplex PCR; TCRdb stores just in-frame clones and leaves some out. The sample shows about 1 million clones, 65% to 75% of them seen only once. These data are taken from a study of shared clonotypes between healthy human individuals.

Sequencing input: memory CD4+ T cells sorted from blood. Subset specified: CD45RA-negative fraction. The sequence derives from a man younger than 35 in good health. The rearrangement links TRBV5-1 to TRBJ2-1; 8 nucleotides line up with TRBD2. CDR3 coding DNA: TGCGCCAGCAGCTTGAGGCTAGCGGGTTACAATGAGCAGTTCTTC. Protein sequence: CASSLRLAGYNEQFF.